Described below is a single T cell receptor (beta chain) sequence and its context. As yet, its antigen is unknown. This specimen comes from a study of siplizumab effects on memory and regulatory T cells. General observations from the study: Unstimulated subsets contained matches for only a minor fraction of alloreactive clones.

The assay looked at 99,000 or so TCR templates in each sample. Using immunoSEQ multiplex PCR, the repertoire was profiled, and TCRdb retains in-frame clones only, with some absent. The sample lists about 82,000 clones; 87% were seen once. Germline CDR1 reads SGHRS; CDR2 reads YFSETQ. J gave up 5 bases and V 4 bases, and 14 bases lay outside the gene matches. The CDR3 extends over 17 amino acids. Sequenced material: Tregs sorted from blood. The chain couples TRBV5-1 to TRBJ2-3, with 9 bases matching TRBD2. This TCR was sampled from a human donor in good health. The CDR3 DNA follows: TGCGCCAGCAGCCTAGCCGGAGGGGGACTAGCAAGAGATACGCAGTATTTT. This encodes CASSLAGGGLARDTQYF.